The T cell receptor beta chain described here comes from a study of blood T cells in healthy people across ages. Findings and caveats of the study: A greater number of naive CD4+ cells and higher diversity distinguished long-lived donors from aged donors. Older individuals had lower TCR beta diversity per million T cells (the decline was roughly linear).

The table lists this clonotype with a few counts. As yet, its antigen is unknown. Germline V gene data show CDR1 as SNHLY and CDR2 as FYNNEI. The CDR3 length is 15 residues. The use of a sample-barcoded 5' primer and a J-beta primer mix characterized a second PCR of about 7 to 12 cycles. TCRdb used MiXCR to reprocess the 5' RACE reads, holding one entry per CDR3 protein. The sample yields roughly 1,100,000 distinct CDR3 sequences, 20% to 25% seen once. The same specimen was also included in a second study, on T cells of mothers and their children. That work adds: In both related and unrelated pairs, TCR recombination output is shaped similarly by thymic selection.

The TCR was taken from a girl aged 2-10 years in good health. The specimen was blood. The chain employs TRBV2 and TRBJ2-5; TRBD1 agrees at 9 bases. The J call may be wrong; the DNA end is better matched by TRBJ2-7. CDR3 sequence: CASSDYRTGAGEQYF. For the CDR3, the DNA is TGTGCCAGCAGTGACTACCGGACAGGGGCAGGCGAGCAGTACTTC.